This T cell receptor (beta chain) appears in the sequencing data of a study of T cell responses to AZD1222 COVID-19 vaccine. Study observations and caveats: No day 14 peak samples; only post-peak repertoires were characterized. The donors showed a predominance of white British ancestry and of females, with possible underestimation of clonal diversity.

In the case of this clone: What it binds is not known.

CDR1 and CDR2 (germline): SQVTM, ANQGSEA. The CDR3 spans 13 residues. V gave up 4 bases and J gave up 3 bases, with 12 bases separating them. The data were produced by immunoSEQ multiplex PCR, yet TCRdb's version contains in-frame clones alone and is incomplete. The sample carries some 150,000 clones, approximately 89% recorded once. The J gene is TRBJ1-1, the V gene TRBV29-1; D remains unclear. This sample comprised peripheral blood, obtained on day 0 of MenACWY control vaccination. This clonotype was obtained from an adult in good health. The CDR3 is CSVAGSQYTEAFF. The CDR3 nucleotides are TGCAGCGTTGCCGGGAGCCAGTACACTGAAGCTTTCTTT.